This T cell receptor beta chain was sequenced in a study of blood T cell repertoires in COVID-19 (dated by TCRdb to 2020 to 2021). In the study overall: Collaborator samples came from the United States, Italy and Spain and covered acute and convalescent phases of COVID-19. Where available, HLA class I and class II types were obtained from metadata supplied by the sample provider rather than from assay-based typing. The samples were drawn from two sources: the first 160 participants of the ongoing ImmuneRACE study, and 1,254 subjects contributed by 6 global collaborators. The sample metadata nearly always contained a de-identified subject ID, COVID-19 status, age in years and sex. The prospective study material was composed of cDNA or gDNA derived from T cells, B-cell-depleted T cells, or PBMCs. The dataset comprised deeply sampled blood TCRbeta repertoires from subjects exposed to, actively infected with, or recovered from COVID-19. The repertoires were released in a freely available public database intended as a resource for research on the immune response to SARS-CoV-2. Overall study outcomes, separate from this receptor: The amount of clinical and demographic metadata varied by source and participant and was provided uncurated.

Whole blood was collected in K2EDTA tubes by collaborating institutions according to the institutions' own protocols. For TCRbeta analysis, collaborators shipped samples in one of three forms: frozen whole blood, isolated PBMCs, or DNA extracted from either of those sample types. The immunoSEQ Assay, a bias-controlled multiplex PCR, was used to amplify TCRbeta CDR3 regions from genomic DNA. Processing in the source paper ran as follows. The number of nucleated cells in each sample was estimated from the amplification of reference gene primers within the assay. To quantify the absolute abundance of each unique TCRbeta CDR3 rearrangement, sequence reads were collapsed and filtered. For each sample, productive Simpson clonality was calculated as the square root of Simpson's diversity index over productive rearrangements. Here the immuneACCESS table is served through TCRdb, limited to in-frame sequences with V and J called. Missing clones are a known gap in these copies; in checked studies unresolved V genes cover under half, and the rest lacks a known reason. The V and J calls and clone size are taken from that table; D and trimming were inferred from the DNA. The sample table contains under 20,000 clones; only one count was recorded for about 91% of them. About 13% of the sample lies in the top ten.

From cysteine to phenylalanine, the CDR3 is 17 amino acids long. Only the CDR3 DNA stays, 51 bases, in frame from base 1. V sheds 0 bases and J sheds 1 base, leaving 15 bases between their ends. The germline V gene specifies SGHTA as CDR1 and FQGNSA as CDR2. Concerning this clone itself: Its cognate antigen has yet to be identified. No base qualities exist here, and no much larger clone lies one base off it.

Sequenced: peripheral blood. Rearrangement joined TRBV7-2 to TRBJ2-5; possibly the D gene is TRBD2, per 6 matching bases. The source is a man aged 60 to 75 with active COVID-19. The CDR3 reads as follows: CASSLAIPRGGQETQYF. The nucleotide sequence is TGTGCCAGCAGCTTAGCGATCCCCCGGGGAGGCCAAGAGACCCAGTACTTC.